What follows are 23 T cell receptor beta chains derived from one specimen sequenced in a study of blood T cell repertoires in COVID-19. Sequencing was performed with immunoSEQ multiplex PCR; in TCRdb, only in-frame clones are kept and a portion is missing. This repertoire shows 200,000 to 250,000 clones, 75% to 90% found once; its top ten account for about 3.5%. Sequencing was performed on PBMCs or T cells enriched from blood (not recorded which). The source is a young woman in a cohort exposed to, infected with or recovered from COVID-19 (not recorded which).

This sequence joins TRBV5-6 and TRBJ1-2, with D unresolved. The length of the CDR3 is 14 residues. Germline V gene lookup returns CDR1 SGHDT and CDR2 YYEEEE. V was pared by 3 bases and J by 3 bases, with 12 bases between. In DNA form, the CDR3 reads TGTGCCAGCAGCTCGGATACAGCCTACTATGGCTACACCTTC. Its protein product is CASSSDTAYYGYTF.

The V gene is TRBV7-6, the J gene TRBJ1-3; 7 bases are shared with TRBD1. The germline CDR1 and CDR2 sequences are SGHVS and FNYEAQ. This CDR3 has 15 residues. J lost 1 base, V lost 3 bases, and 3 bases had no gene match. The CDR3 sequence is CASSLTGFSGNTIYF. The CDR3 DNA is TGTGCCAGCAGCTTGACAGGGTTTTCTGGAAACACCATATATTTT.

The V call is TRBV30, the J call TRBJ2-7; TRBD1 matches 9 bases. CDR1 is GTSNPN and CDR2 is SVGIG in the germline V gene (reference sequence). This CDR3 region has 15 residues. V lost 0 bases and J lost 2; bases outside the gene matches: 5. CDR3 DNA: TGTGCCTGGAGTGTAAAGGACAGGGGAACCTACGAGCAGTACTTC. It translates to CAWSVKDRGTYEQYF.

For this clone: Other nucleotide sequences in the sample specify the same CDR3. The rearrangement links TRBV11-3 to TRBJ2-6; TRBD1 might be the D (6 bases). Trimming stripped 4 bases from V and 1 base from J, with 11 bases between. Per germline, CDR1 SGHNT and CDR2 YENEEA. CDR3 length: 16 residues. The CDR3 sequence: CASSSGHLSGANVLTF. Written as DNA, the CDR3 is TGTGCCAGCAGCTCGGGACATCTATCTGGGGCCAACGTCCTGACTTTC.

This chain joins TRBV5-8 and TRBJ1-5; TRBD1 agrees at 8 bases. Germline V gene sequence: CDR1 SGHTS, CDR2 YDEGEE. This CDR3 spans 17 amino acids. V lost 1 base, J lost 5 bases, and 11 bases stayed unmatched. This CDR3 is CASSLLQGAVGYQPQHF. The CDR3 DNA reads as TGTGCCAGCAGCTTGTTGCAGGGGGCGGTTGGCTATCAGCCCCAGCATTTT. The entire variable domain, with the rest obtained from reference TRBV5-8 and TRBJ1-5, is as follows: EAGVTQSPTHLIKTRGQQATLRCSPISGHTSVYWYQQALGLGLQFLLWYDEGEERNRGNFPPRFSGRQFPNYSSELNVNALELEDSALYLCASSLLQGAVGYQPQHFGDGTRLSIL.

The rearrangement links TRBV7-3 to TRBJ2-3; the D is unclear. This CDR3 spans 15 amino acids. The ends were cut back, 5 bases at V and 2 bases at J, with 14 bases in the middle. The germline CDR1 and CDR2 sequences are SGHTA and FQGTGA. The CDR3 is CASSTGSSPTDTQYF. The DNA of the CDR3 is TGTGCCAGCAGCACCGGGTCTTCCCCCACAGATACGCAGTATTTT.

This clone was counted a single time. V usage is TRBV5-1 and J usage is TRBJ2-5; 8 bases map to TRBD1. CDR1 is SGHRS, CDR2 YFSETQ, per germline. Losses at the gene ends were 6 bases for V and 0 bases for J; bases not matched to a gene: 16. The CDR3 is 18 residues long. CDR3 residues: CASKILRLKDRDQETQYF. CDR3 coding DNA: TGCGCCAGCAAAATCCTCCGGTTAAAGGACAGGGACCAAGAGACCCAGTACTTC. Full variable domain (missing parts from reference TRBV5-1 and TRBJ2-5): KAGVTQTPRYLIKTRGQQVTLSCSPISGHRSVSWYQQTPGQGLQFLFEYFSETQRNKGNFPGRFSGRQFSNSRSEMNVSTLELGDSALYLCASKILRLKDRDQETQYFGPGTRLLVL.

Comment on this clone: The junction departs from germline at one end; a sequencing error may be responsible. The gene calls are TRBV20-1 and TRBJ1-4; D is possibly TRBD1 (5 bases). From germline, CDR1 is DFQATT and CDR2 SNEGSKA (reference sequence). The CDR3 contains 9 residues. In DNA form, the CDR3 reads TGTCACGGGGGGGAAAAACTGTTTTTT. It specifies CHGGEKLFF.

The chain carries TRBV3-1 (or the pseudogene TRBV3-2) and TRBJ1-1; tentatively, D is TRBD1 (5 bases). With 3 bases removed from V and 8 bases from J, the gap between germline ends came to 10 bases. The CDR3 has 12 residues. Germline values: CDR1 LGHDT, CDR2 YNNKEL (reference sequence). This chain's CDR3 is CASSQPAGEAFF. Written as DNA, the CDR3 is TGTGCCAGCAGCCAGCCAGCAGGGGAAGCTTTCTTT.

The rearrangement uses TRBV11-1 and TRBJ1-1; tentative D call: TRBD1 (5 bases). Trimming shortened V by 6 bases and J by 4 bases, and 15 bases separated the two germline ends. CDR3 size: 14 residues. Germline V gives CDR1 SGHAT, CDR2 FQDESV (reference sequence). The CDR3 loop reads CASSFGHQGTEAFF. CDR3 nucleotide sequence: TGTGCCAGCAGTTTCGGACATCAGGGCACTGAAGCTTTCTTT.

The V gene is TRBV4-1, the J gene TRBJ1-1; the D gene is possibly TRBD1 (6 bases). Per the germline V gene, CDR1 is MGHRA and CDR2 is YSYEKL. V shed 4 bases and J shed 2 bases, with 14 bases lying between them. The CDR3 is made up of 15 amino acids. The CDR3 region has the DNA TGCGCCAGCAGCCTCCCGGACAGCTTCAACACTGAAGCTTTCTTT. It yields the protein CASSLPDSFNTEAFF.

V and J are TRBV28 and TRBJ1-2; a possible D gene is TRBD1 (5 bases). The germline gives CDR1 MDHEN, CDR2 SYDVKM. Trimming removed 4 bases at V and 6 bases at J, with 18 bases between. This CDR3 is 15 amino acids long. CDR3 amino acids: CASSSPGLGSDGYTF. CDR3 DNA: TGTGCCAGCAGTTCTCCGGGACTGGGGAGTGATGGCTACACCTTC.

The chain combines TRBV6-1 with TRBJ1-2; tentative D call: TRBD1 (6 bases). The CDR3 is made up of 13 amino acids. V lost 3 bases, J lost 4 bases, and 9 bases lay in between. Germline CDR1 and CDR2: MNHNS and SASEGT. The CDR3 sequence: CASSEDSFYGYTF. In DNA form, the CDR3 reads TGTGCCAGCAGTGAGGACAGTTTCTATGGCTACACCTTC.

The chain carries TRBV4-2 and TRBJ1-1; tentative D call: TRBD1 (5 bases). Germline CDR1 and CDR2: LGHNA and YNFKEQ. Trimming stripped 0 bases from V and 3 bases from J, with 8 bases between. The length of the CDR3 is 14 residues. The CDR3 loop reads CASSQDGGYTEAFF. DNA of the CDR3: TGTGCCAGCAGCCAAGATGGGGGGTACACTGAAGCTTTCTTT.

The chain has TRBV7-3 and TRBJ2-1; tentatively, D is TRBD2 (6 bases). The V end was cut by 0 bases, the J end by 8 bases, with 26 bases between. CDR3 size: 19 residues. The germline V gene has CDR1 SGHTA and CDR2 FQGTGA. This CDR3 is CASSLTEDTGRSAVDEQFF. In nucleotides, the CDR3 is TGTGCCAGCAGCTTAACGGAGGACACCGGGAGAAGCGCCGTAGATGAGCAGTTCTTC.

This clone came up once. The genes are TRBV7-3 and TRBJ2-1; 7 bases fit TRBD2. Per the germline V gene, CDR1 is SGHTA and CDR2 is FQGTGA. The V and J ends lost 5 bases and 9 bases, in that order; junction bases with no gene match: 4. This CDR3 is built from 12 residues. The CDR3 protein is CASSLSSGEQFF. DNA of the CDR3: TGTGCCAGCAGCCTCTCTAGCGGTGAGCAGTTCTTC.

J is TRBJ1-5 and V is TRBV19, with D hard to call. The CDR3 sequence is 16 residues long. Per the germline V gene, CDR1 is LNHDA and CDR2 is SQIVND (reference sequence). Trimming took 1 base from V and 2 from J, leaving 12 bases between them. The CDR3 coding sequence is TGTGCCAGTAGTATAGGGGGAGAGCGGGGCAATCAGCCCCAGCATTTT. The encoded protein is CASSIGGERGNQPQHF.

The chain employs TRBV5-6 and TRBJ1-1; D perhaps matches TRBD1 (6 bases). CDR3 length: 15 amino acids. CDR1 and CDR2 (germline): SGHDT, YYEEEE. Trimming took 2 bases from V and 4 from J, leaving 15 bases between them. The CDR3: CASSLPRRGATEAFF. The CDR3 region has the DNA TGTGCCAGCAGCTTACCCCGACGGGGGGCCACTGAAGCTTTCTTT. Variable domain in full (rest from reference TRBV5-6 and TRBJ1-1): DAGVTQSPTHLIKTRGQQVTLRCSPKSGHDTVSWYQQALGQGPQFIFQYYEEEERQRGNFPDRFSGHQFPNYSSELNVNALLLGDSALYLCASSLPRRGATEAFFGQGTRLTVV.

Note on this clone: One junction end does not reproduce the germline sequence, and a read error may be involved. The chain carries TRBV28 and TRBJ1-2; tentative D call: TRBD1 (5 bases). Germline V gene data show CDR1 as MDHEN and CDR2 as SYDVKM. The CDR3 has 13 amino acids. The CDR3 here is CASSLRGLGQGGF. CDR3 sequence (DNA): TGTGCCAGCAGTTTAAGAGGCTTGGGCCAGGGCGGCTTC.

The CDR3 loop is CASSPTGSDMGYTF. CDR3 nucleotides: TGTGCCAGCAGCCCCACGGGAAGCGACATGGGCTACACCTTC. The V and J genes are TRBV3-1 (or the pseudogene TRBV3-2) and TRBJ1-2, with no clear D. The germline CDR1 and CDR2 sequences are LGHDT and YNNKEL (reference sequence). Between the trimmed V and J ends, which lost 4 bases and 8 bases, there was a span of 17 bases. This CDR3 is built from 14 residues.

This rearrangement joins TRBV2 to TRBJ1-5; a weak D match, TRBD1 (5 bases). V was pared by 1 base and J by 6 bases, with 10 bases between. CDR1 and CDR2 (germline): SNHLY, FYNNEI. The CDR3 spans 14 residues. DNA of the CDR3: TGTGCCAGCAGTGAAGATGGGGGAGGTCAGCCCCAGCATTTT. Its protein product is CASSEDGGGQPQHF.

The chain uses TRBV9 and TRBJ2-7; 7 nucleotides align to TRBD1. CDR1 is SGDLS, CDR2 YYNGEE, per germline. The length of the CDR3 is 13 residues. The V segment lost 3 bases and the J segment 3 bases; nucleotides outside the gene matches: 3. CDR3 bases: TGTGCCAGCAGCGAAACAGGGGACTACGAGCAGTACTTC. It yields the protein CASSETGDYEQYF.

The chain uses TRBV19 and TRBJ2-7, with 8 positions matching TRBD1. CDR3 length: 15 amino acids. In germline, CDR1 is LNHDA, CDR2 SQIVND (reference sequence). The J segment lost 7 bases and the V segment lost 5 bases, leaving 13 bases of the junction unmatched. The CDR3 spells CASSPRTGLLVEQYF. The CDR3 DNA is TGTGCCAGTAGTCCTCGGACAGGGCTCCTGGTTGAGCAGTACTTC.